This T cell receptor (beta chain) came from a study of cytomegalovirus exposure and HLA in healthy donors (dated 2017 in TCRdb). Turning to the overall study: An earlier analysis of roughly 610 of the donors reported approximately 280 Gb of sequence data and 117 million unique TCR beta sequences obtained from about 170 million T cells. In a later analysis, previously published TCR beta repertoires from 670 or so donors were re-analyzed and high-resolution HLA genotyping was added so that TCR occurrence patterns could be studied. In addition to the first cohort of around 670 subjects, a separate validation cohort of approximately 130 different subjects was used. The number of typed donors differed by locus: roughly 629-640 for A, B, C, DRB1 and DQB1; 522 for DQA1; around 580 for DPA1; and around 450 for DPB1. HLA typing covered class I and class II loci at four-digit resolution. Donor age, sex, ethnicity and CMV serostatus were compiled together with the repertoire data. To predict cytomegalovirus infection status, the study brought together high-throughput TCR immunosequencing, statistical association of individual TCRs with disease status, and machine learning. The study used immunosequencing to profile the T cell repertoires of around 600 subjects and linked those repertoires to cytomegalovirus serostatus. The study aimed to test whether cataloging public T cell receptors could reveal signatures of past pathogen exposure. All discovery cohort repertoires had been generated on a single sequencing platform. Because of strong linkage in the cohort, roughly five DR-DQ haplotypes were treated as single units for association and clustering. Across 300 to 500 genotyped donors of the cohort, an average of about 240,000 unique TCR beta nucleotide sequences per donor were sequenced, and approximately 17% of those sequences were non-productive. In a later genetic analysis, genome-wide SNP genotypes for about 60% of the 666 donors were used, and that subset was treated as a discovery cohort. Among the roughly 390 genotyped donors, roughly 80% belonged to the genetic ancestry cluster associated with self-reported Caucasian donors. The later analysis used no new phenotypic data to find candidate immune exposures, relying instead on TCR beta sequences and their occurrence across donors. Approximately 330 gigabases of sequencing data and about 92 million unique TCR sequences made up an early release that covered approximately 620 HLA-typed donors. To decide whether each TCR beta V gene segment behaved as functional or pseudogenic, an earlier analysis of some 570 of the donors relied on high-throughput TCR beta sequencing. General findings and caveats noted by the study authors: V-gene and J-gene trimming of TCR beta chains was associated with a missense DCLRE1C variant in a later genetic analysis, and the association was replicated in an independent cohort. In this cohort, only TCR beta chains were sequenced, and detectable features were limited by the absence of alpha or paired-chain data. Some IMGT-functional V segments, including TRBV6-2 and TRBV6-3, could not be distinguished by the 87-base-pair reads and were therefore excluded. In a later analysis, most CMV-associated TCR beta chains were found to appear HLA-restricted, with HLA associations seemingly driven largely by CMV exposure. A group of highly shared sequence variants was considered likely to be a technical artifact of the sequencing pipeline. Linkage disequilibrium might explain the correlated functional status among segregating V segments, but an unknown experimental factor could not be ruled out. In a later analysis, the rate of TCR association differed among HLA loci, with DRB1 alleles having the most associated TCRs and HLA-C alleles having the fewest. Because counts were too low, some 17 rarely observed V segments, including chromosome 9 orphons, were left out of the earlier analysis of over 550 of the donors. A total of fewer than 200 TCR beta chains were listed by the study as associated with cytomegalovirus. According to a later genetic analysis, donors in an Asian-associated ancestry cluster had fewer N-insertions in productive TCRs than the approximately 650-donor mean. In both the original and validation cohorts, the classifier was reported to diagnose cytomegalovirus status with high specificity and sensitivity. Immune exposure information for the cohort was limited to CMV serostatus. A further reported finding was that TCR beta sequences accurately predicted the HLA-A and HLA-B alleles for most subjects in the first cohort. Specific HLA alleles were associated with more than 15,000 TCR beta sequences at a false discovery rate of 0.05 in a later analysis. Because HLA typing was unavailable for some donors at each locus, only the typed subset was used in association tests. Compared with equally common non-associated chains, HLA-associated TCR beta chains in a later analysis were more clonally expanded and had lower generation probabilities. It was suggested by the authors that the approach could potentially be generalized to other disease states and immunological phenotypes. Presence/absence analyses assumed roughly uniform sequencing depth across donors, an assumption that may not hold. In an earlier analysis of several hundred of the donors, most TCR beta V segments were observed in productive rearrangements about 87% or about 30% of the time, broadly matching IMGT annotations. A few of the identified cytomegalovirus-associated TCR beta chains were confirmed in vitro to be specific for cytomegalovirus antigens. Most TCR sequences were observed very rarely across donors, whereas some public TCRs were present in many individuals. In a later analysis, several top co-occurrence clusters were reported to appear linked to parvovirus B19, influenza, CMV and Epstein-Barr virus. Assigning TCR associations to individual alleles was difficult when HLA alleles, especially DR and DQ, strongly co-occurred.

The cohort consisted of some 670 healthy bone marrow donors. At the time of sampling, all cohort members were nominally healthy, though unrecorded immune exposures were likely present. The donor tested CMV seronegative and was one of the 352 seronegative cohort members. A peripheral blood sample was provided by each donor, and peripheral blood mononuclear cells were used for TCR beta sequencing. Genomic DNA was extracted from the blood cell samples with the Qiagen DNeasy Blood Extraction Kit. Library construction relied on the immunoSEQ multiplex PCR assay. The multiplex PCR relied on a mix of 60 forward primers for TCR Vbeta segments and 13 reverse primers for TCR Jbeta segments. The CDR3 region of rearranged TCR beta genes was amplified from genomic DNA with a multiplex PCR assay. On the Illumina HiSeq System, the amplified TCR beta libraries were sequenced as 87-base-pair reads. The original methods were these. A later analysis counted about 82 million unique TCR beta chains across the 550 to 750 repertoires, and roughly 9.9 million of these chains were shared by at least two donors. Raw reads were error-corrected and collapsed into unique sequences with a nearest-neighbor algorithm that merged closely related sequences to remove PCR and sequencing errors. CDR3 sequences were aligned to IMGT reference sequences to assign V, D and J gene segments. For a sequence to be retained, a match of at least six nucleotides was required to both a V gene segment and a J gene segment. Rearrangements were classified as productive when the CDR3 lacked stop codons and remained in frame with V and J, and all other rearrangements were classified as non-productive. Following IMGT convention, CDR3 was defined as the stretch from the second conserved V-encoded cysteine up to the conserved J-encoded phenylalanine. Sequences without an unambiguous match to a single V gene segment were excluded from the earlier analysis of approximately 600 of the donors. In an earlier analysis of more than 500 of the donors, a V segment was called functional when productive rearrangements were above 56.7%, and segregating when the standard deviation between donors exceeded 5%. A statistical classification framework was developed to diagnose cytomegalovirus status using the catalog of TCR beta chain sequences. In a later analysis, TCR nucleotide sequences were compared against IMGT/GENE-DB human TR gene sequences so that V and J genes could be assigned. A later analysis assigned CDR3 sequences and most-parsimonious VDJ recombination scenarios with the TCRdist pipeline. In a later analysis, each TCR beta chain was defined by its CDR3 amino acid sequence together with its V-gene family, and reads without a unique V-gene family were excluded. As a way to deal with suspected cross-contamination and a sequencing artifact, a later analysis dropped 500 to 700 nucleotide sequences that were highly shared and had low generation probability. For each public chain, a later analysis derived a clonal expansion index from normalized ranks of inferred template counts within each repertoire. Generation probabilities in a later analysis came from a VDJ recombination model fitted to out-of-frame rearrangements, and those results were checked against IGoR. In a later analysis, hypergeometric tests were used to score TCR-TCR, TCR-HLA and TCR-CMV co-occurrence, with a repertoire-size bias correction applied to TCR pairs. A later analysis estimated false discovery rates by permuting HLA or CMV assignments 20 times. A later analysis grouped co-occurring TCRs with DBSCAN, adding TCRdist sequence similarity when clustering within HLA-allele-positive subsets. Co-occurrence clustering excluded repertoires with fewer than 30,000 or more than 120,000 public chains, plus five with anomalous nucleotide sharing. TCRdb took over this immuneACCESS table, retaining in-frame rearrangements with V and J assigned. Such tables are incomplete; in checked studies, under half of the missing clones stem from an unresolved V gene, and the remainder is unexplained. From that table come the V and J calls and clone size; the DNA was used to work out D and trimming. The table for this sample lists 90,000 to 120,000 clones; approximately 84% of them were counted only once. The ten largest account for around 2% of the sample.

Comments on this clone: Its specific antigen is unknown. Per-base qualities were not stored, and no clone one base away is much larger.

From the cysteine through the phenylalanine, the CDR3 covers 14 amino acids. Solely the CDR3 DNA is kept, with 42 bases framed from the first base. Trimming removed 5 bases from V and 3 bases from J; the gene matches leave 6 bases unexplained. From a lookup of the germline V gene, CDR1 and CDR2 are SGHRS and YFSETQ. The clonotype comes from a man aged 25-45 years in good health and CMV-seronegative. What was sequenced was PBMCs. This chain is built from TRBV5-1 and TRBJ2-3, with 7 bases matching TRBD2. The CDR3 here reads CASRLSSGTDTQYF. The nucleotide sequence reads TGCGCCAGCAGGTTGTCTAGCGGAACAGATACGCAGTATTTT.